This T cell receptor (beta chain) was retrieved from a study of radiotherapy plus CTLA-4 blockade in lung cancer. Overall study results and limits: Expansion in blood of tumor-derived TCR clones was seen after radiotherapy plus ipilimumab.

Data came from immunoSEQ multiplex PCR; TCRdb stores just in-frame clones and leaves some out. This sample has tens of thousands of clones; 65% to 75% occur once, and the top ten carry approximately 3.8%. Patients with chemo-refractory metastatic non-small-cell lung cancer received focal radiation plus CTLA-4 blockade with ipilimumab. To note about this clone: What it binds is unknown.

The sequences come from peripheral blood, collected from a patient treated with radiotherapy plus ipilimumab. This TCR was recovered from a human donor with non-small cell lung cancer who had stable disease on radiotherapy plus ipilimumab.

This CDR3 reads CASSTKGTQNIQYF. DNA for the CDR3: TGTGCCAGCAGCACAAAGGGGACCCAAAACATTCAGTACTTC. The chain combines TRBV5-6 with TRBJ2-4; the D call may be TRBD1 or TRBD2 (5 bases each). Germline CDR1 is SGHDT and CDR2 is YYEEEE. The length of the CDR3 is 14 residues. Trimming left V 4 bases short and J 5 bases short, with 13 bases between.